The T cell receptor (beta chain) described here comes from a study of blood T cells in healthy people across ages. The authors ran a second PCR of about 6 to 11 cycles using a sample-barcoded 5' primer and a J-beta primer mix. MiXCR, run by TCRdb on the 5' RACE reads, gives a single entry per CDR3 protein. This sample yields some 730,000 distinct CDR3 sequences, of which roughly 20% are seen a single time; about 20% belongs to the top ten. Ten or more counts support this clonotype. The CDR3 is 17 amino acids. The germline gives CDR1 MDHEN, CDR2 SYDVKM. With V trimmed by 6 bases and J by 4 bases, 17 bases remained unmatched.

The V call is TRBV28, the J call TRBJ1-2; 7 bases fit TRBD1. The sequence came from a man aged 65 to 79 in good health. What was sequenced was blood. In DNA, the CDR3 is TGTGCCAGCAGACCTCCCCCCCAGATAGGGGGCTTCTATGGCTACACCTTC. Translation gives CASRPPPQIGGFYGYTF.